The clone carrying this T cell receptor beta chain was seen only a few times. Its cognate antigen is unknown. Trimming took 6 bases from V and 4 from J, leaving 17 bases between them. The CDR3 sequence is 15 residues long. The V gene's germline CDR1 is MNHEY and CDR2 SMNVEV (reference sequence). This entry belongs to a study of post-analysis software for immune sequencing data. Unique molecular identifiers were carried by the TCR beta cDNA libraries. A single record per CDR3 protein comes from TCRdb applying MiXCR to the PCR reads. The top ten hold approximately 7.6% of the sample, which has 350,000 to 450,000 distinct CDR3 sequences, roughly 38% seen once. Study-wide findings and caveats: Five TRBV segments occurring more often in patients than controls included TRBV5-6, TRBV5-1 and TRBV20-1.

The J gene is TRBJ2-3, the V gene TRBV27; D may be TRBD1 or TRBD2 (5 bases each). Sequenced sample: blood. This TCR derives from a girl aged 2-10 years with multiple sclerosis. CDR3 sequence: CASRTGTGPPDTQYF. Here the CDR3 DNA reads TGTGCCAGCAGGACCGGGACGGGCCCCCCAGATACGCAGTATTTT.